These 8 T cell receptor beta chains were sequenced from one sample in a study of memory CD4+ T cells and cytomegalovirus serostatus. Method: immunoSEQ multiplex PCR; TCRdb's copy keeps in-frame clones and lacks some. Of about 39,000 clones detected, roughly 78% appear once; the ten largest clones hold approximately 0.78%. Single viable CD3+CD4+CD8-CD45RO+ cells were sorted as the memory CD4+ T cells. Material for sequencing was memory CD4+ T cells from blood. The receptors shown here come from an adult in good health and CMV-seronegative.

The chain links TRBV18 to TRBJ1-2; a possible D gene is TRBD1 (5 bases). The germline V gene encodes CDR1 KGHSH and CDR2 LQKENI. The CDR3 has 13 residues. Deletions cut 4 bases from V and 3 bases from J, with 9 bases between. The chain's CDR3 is CASSRDGYYGYTF. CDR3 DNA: TGTGCCAGCTCACGGGACGGCTACTATGGCTACACCTTC. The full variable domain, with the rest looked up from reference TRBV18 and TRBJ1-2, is NAGVMQNPRHLVRRRGQEARLRCSPMKGHSHVYWYRQLPEEGLKFMVYLQKENIIDESGMPKERFSAEFPKEGPSILRIQQVVRGDSAAYFCASSRDGYYGYTFGSGTRLTVV.

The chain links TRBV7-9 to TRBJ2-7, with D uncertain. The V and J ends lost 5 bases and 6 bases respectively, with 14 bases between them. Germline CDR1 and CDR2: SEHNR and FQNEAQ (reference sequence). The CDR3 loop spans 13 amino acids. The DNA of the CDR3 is TGTGCCAGCAGCCCCGCGGAGTCTGCCGAGCAGTACTTC. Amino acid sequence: CASSPAESAEQYF.

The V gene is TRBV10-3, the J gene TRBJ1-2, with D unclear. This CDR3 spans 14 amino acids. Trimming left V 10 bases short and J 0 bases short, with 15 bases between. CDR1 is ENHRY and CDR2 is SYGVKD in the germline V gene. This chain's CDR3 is CASARELANYGYTF. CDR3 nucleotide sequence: TGTGCCAGCGCCCGGGAACTAGCTAACTATGGCTACACCTTC.

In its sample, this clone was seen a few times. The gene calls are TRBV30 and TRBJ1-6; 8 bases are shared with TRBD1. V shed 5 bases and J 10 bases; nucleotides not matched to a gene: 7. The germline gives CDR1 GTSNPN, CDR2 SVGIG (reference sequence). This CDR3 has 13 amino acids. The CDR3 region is CAWAQGDGSPLHF. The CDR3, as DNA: TGTGCCTGGGCACAGGGGGATGGCTCACCCCTCCACTTT. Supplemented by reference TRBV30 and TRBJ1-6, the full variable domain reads SQTIHQWPATLVQPVGSPLSLECTVEGTSNPNLYWYRQAAGRGLQLLFYSVGIGQISSEVPQNLSASRPQDRQFILSSKKLLLSDSGFYLCAWAQGDGSPLHFGNGTRLTVT.

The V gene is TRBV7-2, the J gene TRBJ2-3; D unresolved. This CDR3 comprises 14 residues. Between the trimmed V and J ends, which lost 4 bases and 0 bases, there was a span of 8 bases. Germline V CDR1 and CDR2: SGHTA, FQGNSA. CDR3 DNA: TGTGCCAGCAGCTGGGCAGCTAGCACAGATACGCAGTATTTT. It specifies CASSWAASTDTQYF.

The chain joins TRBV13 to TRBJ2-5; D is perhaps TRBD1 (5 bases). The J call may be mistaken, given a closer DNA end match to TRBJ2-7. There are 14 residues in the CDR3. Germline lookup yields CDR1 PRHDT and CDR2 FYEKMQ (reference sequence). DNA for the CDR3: TGTGCCAGCAGCTTATGGGCAGGGAATCACGAGCAGTACTTC. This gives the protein CASSLWAGNHEQYF.

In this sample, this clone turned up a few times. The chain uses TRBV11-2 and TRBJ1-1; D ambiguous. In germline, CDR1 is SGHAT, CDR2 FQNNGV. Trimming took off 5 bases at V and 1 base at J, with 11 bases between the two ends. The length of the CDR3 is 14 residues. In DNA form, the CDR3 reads TGTGCCAGCAGCCAAACGGCGAAGAACACTGAAGCTTTCTTT. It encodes CASSQTAKNTEAFF.

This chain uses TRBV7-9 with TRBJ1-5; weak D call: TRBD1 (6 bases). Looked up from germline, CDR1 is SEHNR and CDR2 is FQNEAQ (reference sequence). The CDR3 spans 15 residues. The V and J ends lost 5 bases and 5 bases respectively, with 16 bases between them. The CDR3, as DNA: TGTGCCAGCAGCCCAAGGGGGGGGCGGGATCAGCCCCAGCATTTT. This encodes CASSPRGGRDQPQHF.